This T cell receptor (beta chain) was recorded in a study of blood T cell repertoires in COVID-19. Study background: Donors in the United States, Italy and Spain gave samples during acute or convalescent COVID-19. Sample material is recorded as cDNA or gDNA derived from T cells, B-cell-depleted T cells, or PBMCs.

How the authors handled the data: Amplification of reference gene primers provided the estimated nucleated cell counts. Profiling relied on immunoSEQ multiplex PCR, and the TCRdb table lists in-frame clones only, not all of them. Clone size and V and J calls were adopted from that table, with D and trimming inferred from the DNA. The table lists 130,000 or so clones, roughly 84% of them singletons, with under 4% in the top ten. The CDR3 has 15 residues. Germline trimming cut 3 bases from V and 3 bases from J; bases unmatched to any gene: 6. Germline CDR1 SGHRS, CDR2 YFSETQ. Material for sequencing was peripheral blood. The source is a man aged 55 to 70 with acute or convalescent COVID-19. The V and J genes are TRBV5-1 and TRBJ1-5; TRBD1 matches 7 bases. Written as DNA, the CDR3 is TGCGCCAGCAGCTCGCAGGGGGAGAACAATCAGCCCCAGCATTTT. It yields the protein CASSSQGENNQPQHF.